Each of the 21 T cell receptor beta chains below was sequenced from the same sample in a study of T cell clones after liver transplantation. Here immunoSEQ multiplex PCR was the method, and the copy in TCRdb shows in-frame clones only, minus some. Altogether just under 60,000 clones are present, about 73% being singletons, with the ten largest covering around 2.8%. This sample comprised CD4+ T cells from blood, obtained at the roughly 16-month timepoint. These receptors all come from a human patient who received a liver transplant. Some T cells may originate from the graft donor.

V is TRBV28 and J is TRBJ1-3; D uncertain. Trimming cost V 5 bases and J 2 bases, with 13 bases left between them. Germline loops: CDR1 MDHEN, CDR2 SYDVKM. The CDR3 has 15 amino acids. In DNA form, the CDR3 reads TGTGCCAGCAGTCTAGGGAGCACTACTGGAAACACCATATATTTT. As protein: CASSLGSTTGNTIYF.

This clone has a count of ten or more. The CDR3: CASSDRGHQPQHF. The CDR3 DNA follows: TGTGCCAGCAGCGACAGGGGACATCAGCCCCAGCATTTT. The chain links TRBV28 to TRBJ1-5; 8 nucleotides match TRBD1. Looked up from germline, CDR1 is MDHEN and CDR2 is SYDVKM. Trimming took 6 bases from V and 5 from J; bases not matched to a gene: 3. This CDR3 comprises 13 residues.

The rearrangement joins TRBV11-3 to TRBJ2-1, with 11 nucleotides matching TRBD2. Trimming cost V 0 bases and J 7 bases; bases outside gene matches: 8. The CDR3 loop spans 17 amino acids. CDR1 is SGHNT, CDR2 YENEEA, per germline. CDR3 amino acids: CASSLDLAGGPGNEQFF. CDR3 nucleotides: TGTGCCAGCAGCTTAGACTTAGCGGGAGGGCCGGGTAATGAGCAGTTCTTC.

This clone was seen a single time. The V call is TRBV28, the J call TRBJ1-1, with D perhaps matching TRBD1 (6 bases). The length of the CDR3 is 13 residues. The V end was cut by 3 bases, the J end by 10 bases, with 15 bases between. The germline V gene encodes CDR1 MDHEN and CDR2 SYDVKM. DNA of the CDR3: TGTGCCAGCAGTTTGGGGGCAGGGGCGGGAGCTTTCTTT. Amino acid sequence: CASSLGAGAGAFF.

CDR3: CASSVLGTGTNSPLHF. CDR3 coding DNA: TGTGCCAGCAGTGTTCTCGGGACAGGGACAAATTCACCCCTCCACTTT. The rearrangement links TRBV6-1 to TRBJ1-6; 9 bases align to TRBD1. The CDR3 sequence is 16 residues long. Germline V gives CDR1 MNHNS, CDR2 SASEGT. V shed 4 bases and J 7 bases; nucleotides not matched to a gene: 8.

The chain employs TRBV28 and TRBJ1-4, with 10 positions matching TRBD1. CDR1 is MDHEN and CDR2 is SYDVKM in the germline V gene. This CDR3 is built from 17 residues. The J segment lost 7 bases and the V segment lost 6 bases, leaving 14 bases of the junction unmatched. This CDR3 is CASSSLKGQGVFEKLFF. The CDR3 DNA sequence: TGTGCCAGCAGCTCCCTCAAAGGACAGGGGGTTTTTGAAAAACTGTTTTTT.

This chain connects TRBV28 to TRBJ1-4; D call uncertain. This CDR3 comprises 16 residues. V dropped 3 bases and J dropped 0 bases, with 11 bases sitting between them. CDR1 and CDR2 from the germline V gene are MDHEN and SYDVKM. The CDR3 nucleotides are TGTGCCAGCAGTTTCCCAGATTCCGCAACTAATGAAAAACTGTTTTTT. Its protein is CASSFPDSATNEKLFF.

The chain has TRBV11-3 and TRBJ2-1, with 11 bases fitting TRBD2. V dropped 6 bases and J dropped 4; count of bases not matched to a gene: 8. The CDR3 has 16 residues. Germline V gives CDR1 SGHNT, CDR2 YENEEA. The CDR3 DNA reads as TGTGCCAGCAGGAAAACTAGCGGGAGCTCTTACAATGAGCAGTTCTTC. It yields the protein CASRKTSGSSYNEQFF.

The chain links TRBV29-1 to TRBJ1-1, with TRBD1 matching 8 bases. J gave up 3 bases and V 6 bases, and 12 bases lay outside the gene matches. This CDR3 is 15 amino acids long. Germline CDR1 reads SQVTM; CDR2 reads ANQGSEA. The CDR3 DNA sequence: TGCAGCGTCGAACAAAGGGACAGGCGGGACACTGAAGCTTTCTTT. Translation: CSVEQRDRRDTEAFF.

V gene TRBV6-6 combines with J gene TRBJ1-6, with 10 nucleotides matching TRBD1. V lost 5 bases, J lost 8 bases, and 0 bases stayed unmatched. Germline CDR1 reads MNHNY; CDR2 reads SVGAGI (reference sequence). CDR3 length equals 13 residues. The CDR3 here is CASSGQGDSPLHF. The CDR3 DNA reads as TGTGCCAGCAGTGGACAGGGGGATTCACCCCTCCACTTT.

This clone was observed a single time. This chain joins TRBV18 and TRBJ2-7; tentatively, D is TRBD1 (5 bases). This CDR3 is built from 14 residues. V was shortened by 0 bases and J by 4 bases, with 10 bases between the two germline ends. Germline CDR1 and CDR2: KGHSH and LQKENI. CDR3 in DNA: TGTGCCAGCTCACCACCTGGACAAAGGTACGAGCAGTACTTC. This sequence encodes CASSPPGQRYEQYF.

A few counts support this clone. This chain uses TRBV15 with TRBJ2-7; D perhaps matches TRBD1 (5 bases). The CDR3 spans 14 residues. The ends were cut back, 0 bases at V and 2 bases at J, with 8 bases in the middle. Germline V gene data show CDR1 as LNHNV and CDR2 as YYDKDF (reference sequence). CDR3 nucleotides: TGTGCCACCAGCAGAGAATTGGGGCCCTACGAGCAGTACTTC. Its translation is CATSRELGPYEQYF. The full variable domain, its missing parts supplied by reference TRBV15 and TRBJ2-7, is DAMVIQNPRYQVTQFGKPVTLSCSQTLNHNVMYWYQQKSSQAPKLLFHYYDKDFNNEADTPDNFQSRRPNTSFCFLDIRSPGLGDTAMYLCATSRELGPYEQYFGPGTRLTVT.

In its sample, this clone is medium-sized. The rearrangement uses TRBV9 and TRBJ2-7, with TRBD2 identical over 10 bases. The CDR3 runs 16 residues. Unmatched junction bases numbered 8, after V lost 5 bases and J lost 0 bases. Germline CDR1 is SGDLS and CDR2 is YYNGEE. CDR3 residues: CASRMDGTSDSYEQYV. The CDR3 DNA follows: TGTGCCAGCAGGATGGACGGGACTAGCGACTCCTACGAGCAGTACGTC.

This clone has just a few counts. This chain joins TRBV30 and TRBJ2-5, with D unclear. CDR3 size: 14 residues. From germline, CDR1 is GTSNPN and CDR2 SVGIG (reference sequence). V gave up 0 bases and J gave up 2 bases, with 10 bases separating them. Written as DNA, the CDR3 is TGTGCCTGGAGTGTATCGCGCGTGCAAGAGACCCAGTACTTC. Translated: CAWSVSRVQETQYF.

The rearrangement joins TRBV12-5 to TRBJ2-3; TRBD2 might be the D (5 bases). Germline V gene data show CDR1 as LGHNT and CDR2 as FRNRAP. V dropped 3 bases and J dropped 3 bases, with 13 bases sitting between them. This CDR3 contains 15 residues. The CDR3 loop is CASGLSSAVTDTQYF. In DNA form, the CDR3 reads TGTGCTAGTGGTTTAAGTAGCGCGGTTACAGATACGCAGTATTTT.

CDR3 residues: CASSQDTGGGADTQYF. In nucleotides, the CDR3 is TGTGCCAGCAGCCAAGATACGGGCGGGGGGGCTGACACGCAGTATTTT. V and J are TRBV4-2 and TRBJ2-3; 9 nucleotides line up with TRBD2. The CDR3 contains 16 residues. Looked up from germline, CDR1 is LGHNA and CDR2 is YNFKEQ. J was trimmed by 9 bases and V by 0 bases; bases with no gene match: 10.

Regarding this clone: The junction departs from the called germline gene at one end, perhaps through a read error. V gene TRBV29-1 combines with J gene TRBJ1-1, with D possibly being TRBD1 (6 bases). The germline CDR1 and CDR2 sequences are SQVTM and ANQGSEA. This CDR3 has 12 residues. Here the CDR3 reads CSAEQGRTEAFF. In DNA, the CDR3 is TGCAGCGCTGAACAGGGACGAACTGAAGCTTTCTTT.

Only a few counts were recorded for this clone. V and J are TRBV7-2 and TRBJ2-1; D is unclear. In germline, CDR1 is SGHTA, CDR2 FQGNSA. Trimming stripped 5 bases from V and 8 bases from J, with 13 bases between. The CDR3 length is 13 residues. CDR3 region: CASSQARRDEQFF. CDR3 nucleotide sequence: TGTGCCAGCAGCCAAGCCCGAAGGGATGAGCAGTTCTTC.

The chain has TRBV11-3 and TRBJ1-1, with D perhaps TRBD1 (6 bases). CDR3 length: 13 residues. Germline V gene data show CDR1 as SGHNT and CDR2 as YENEEA. V was trimmed by 5 bases and J by 7 bases, leaving 14 bases between them. The CDR3 region has the DNA TGTGCCAGCAGCATAACAGGGCTGGATGAAGCTTTCTTT. This codes for CASSITGLDEAFF.

About this clone itself: A junction boundary mismatches the germline segment, possibly from a read error. The chain links TRBV5-6 to TRBJ2-7; the match to TRBD1 covers 9 bases. Per germline, CDR1 SGHDT and CDR2 YYEEEE. The CDR3 runs to 15 residues. Written as DNA, the CDR3 is TGTGCCAGCAGTTTGGGGGACAGGGATGTTTACGAGCAGTACTTC. Translated, it gives CASSLGDRDVYEQYF. Drawing the rest from reference TRBV5-6 and TRBJ2-7, the complete variable domain is DAGVTQSPTHLIKTRGQQVTLRCSPKSGHDTVSWYQQALGQGPQFIFQYYEEEERQRGNFPDRFSGHQFPNYSSELNVNALLLGDSALYLCASSLGDRDVYEQYFGPGTRLTVT.

V gene TRBV7-9 combines with J gene TRBJ1-1; the D is unclear. This CDR3 spans 13 amino acids. V lost 4 bases, J lost 0 bases, and 6 bases lay in between. Germline CDR1 is SEHNR and CDR2 is FQNEAQ (reference sequence). The CDR3 here is CASSSRLNTEAFF. The CDR3 DNA sequence: TGTGCCAGCAGCTCTAGATTGAACACTGAAGCTTTCTTT.